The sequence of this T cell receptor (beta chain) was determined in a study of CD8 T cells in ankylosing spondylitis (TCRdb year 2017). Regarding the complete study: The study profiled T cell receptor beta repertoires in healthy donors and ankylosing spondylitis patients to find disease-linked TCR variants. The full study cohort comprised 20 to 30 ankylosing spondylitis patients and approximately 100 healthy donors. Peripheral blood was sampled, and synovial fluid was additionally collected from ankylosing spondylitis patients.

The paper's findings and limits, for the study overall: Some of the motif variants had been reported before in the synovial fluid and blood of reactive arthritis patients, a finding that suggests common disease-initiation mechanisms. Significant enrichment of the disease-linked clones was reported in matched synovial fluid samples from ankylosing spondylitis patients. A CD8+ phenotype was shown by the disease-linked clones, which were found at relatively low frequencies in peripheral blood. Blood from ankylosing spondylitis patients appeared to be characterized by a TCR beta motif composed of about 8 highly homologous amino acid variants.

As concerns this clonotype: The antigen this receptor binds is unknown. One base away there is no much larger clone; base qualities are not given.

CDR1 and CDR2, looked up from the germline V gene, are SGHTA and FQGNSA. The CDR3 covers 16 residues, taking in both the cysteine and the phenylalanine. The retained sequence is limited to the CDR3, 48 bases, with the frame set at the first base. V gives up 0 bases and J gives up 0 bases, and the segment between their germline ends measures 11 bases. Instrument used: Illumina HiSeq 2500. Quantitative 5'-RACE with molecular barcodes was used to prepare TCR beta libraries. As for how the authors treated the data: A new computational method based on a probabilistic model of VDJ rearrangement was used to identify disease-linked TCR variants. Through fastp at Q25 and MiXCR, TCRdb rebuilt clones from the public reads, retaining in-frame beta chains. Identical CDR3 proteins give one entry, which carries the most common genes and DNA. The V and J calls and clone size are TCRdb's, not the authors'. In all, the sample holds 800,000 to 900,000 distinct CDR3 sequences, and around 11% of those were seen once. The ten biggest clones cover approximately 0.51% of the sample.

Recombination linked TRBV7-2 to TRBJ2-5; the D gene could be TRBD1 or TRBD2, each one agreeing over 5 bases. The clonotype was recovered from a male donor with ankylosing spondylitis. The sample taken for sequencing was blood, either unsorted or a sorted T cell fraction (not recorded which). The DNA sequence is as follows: TGTGCCAGCAGCTTAGCACGAGGGACGTACCAAGAGACCCAGTACTTC. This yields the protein CASSLARGTYQETQYF. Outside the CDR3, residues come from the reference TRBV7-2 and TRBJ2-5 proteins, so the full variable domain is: GAGVSQSPSNKVTEKGKDVELRCDPISGHTALYWYRQSLGQGLEFLIYFQGNSAPDKSGLPSDRFSAERTGGSVSTLTIQRTQQEDSAVYLCASSLARGTYQETQYFGPGTRLLVL.